This T cell receptor beta chain stems from a study of cytomegalovirus exposure and HLA in healthy donors. Study details: In an earlier analysis, almost 120 million unique TCR beta sequences were found from approximately 190 million T cells.

Primers for the PCR totalled 60 Vbeta and 13 Jbeta. Here immunoSEQ multiplex PCR was the method, and the copy in TCRdb shows in-frame clones only, minus some. The table lists about 130,000 clones, around 70% of them singletons, with about 3% in the top ten. Study observations and caveats: A link between a missense DCLRE1C variant and TCR beta V- and J-gene trimming emerged from a later analysis. It was 150 or so TCR beta chains that were listed as cytomegalovirus-associated.

Donors likely had unrecorded immune exposures despite being nominally healthy when sampled. For this clone: As yet, its antigen is unknown.

The sample was PBMCs. The TCR comes from a human donor in good health.

The CDR3 here is CASSKTGTRDTQYF. As DNA, the CDR3 is TGTGCCAGTAGTAAAACCGGGACTAGAGATACGCAGTATTTT. The chain recombines TRBV19 with TRBJ2-3, with 8 bases fitting TRBD2. The CDR3 consists of 14 residues. Germline assignment: CDR1 LNHDA and CDR2 SQIVND (reference sequence). After removal of 4 bases from V and 5 bases from J, the junction contained 5 bases not matched to a gene.